The source of this T cell receptor (beta chain) is a study of shared clonotypes between healthy human individuals. Per the germline V gene, CDR1 is MDHEN and CDR2 is SYDVKM. V gave up 6 bases and J gave up 3 bases; unmatched junction bases: 5. The CDR3 sequence is 14 residues long. Data came from immunoSEQ multiplex PCR; TCRdb stores just in-frame clones and leaves some out. Of fewer than 3 million clones in the sample, about nine tenths were seen once. The source is a man younger than 35 in good health. Some clones in this sample may be carry-over from other donors' samples. The chain couples TRBV28 to TRBJ2-7; 10 bases line up with TRBD1. The sample comprised naive CD4+ T cells from PBMCs. Subset reported: CD45RA+ positively selected. CDR3 nucleotides: TGTGCCAGCAGGGGGACAGGGGAGGGCTACGAGCAGTACTTC. As protein: CASRGTGEGYEQYF. Together with reference TRBV28 and TRBJ2-7, the CDR3 gives the full variable domain: DVKVTQSSRYLVKRTGEKVFLECVQDMDHENMFWYRQDPGLGLRLIYFSYDVKMKEKGDIPEGYSVSREKKERFSLILESASTNQTSMYLCASRGTGEGYEQYFGPGTRLTVT.